This T cell receptor beta chain was recovered during a study of blood T cells in healthy people across ages. Whole-study findings and limits: Higher diversity and more naive CD4+ cells were features of long-lived donors, compared to aged donors. With age, beta diversity per million T cells declined roughly linearly, significantly by 40. No conclusive comparison of naive versus antigen-experienced cells was possible with unsorted PBMCs. Possibly confounding the expanded clonotype changes was the fact that donor CMV status was unknown.

About this clonotype: Its matching antigen is unknown.

From germline, CDR1 is MNHEY and CDR2 SMNVEV (reference sequence). The CDR3 runs 14 residues. V gave up 8 bases and J gave up 0 bases, with 13 bases separating them. Using a J-beta primer mix together with a sample-barcoded 5' primer, a second PCR was run for about 6 to 12 cycles. Each CDR3 protein is one row after TCRdb ran MiXCR on the 5' RACE reads. This sample has about 670,000 distinct CDR3 sequences, with 40% to 65% found just once. The sequence came from a woman aged 80 or over in good health. Material: blood. The chain employs TRBV27 and TRBJ1-1, with D tentatively TRBD1 (5 bases). The chain's CDR3 is CASSGGSMNTEAFF. In nucleotides, the CDR3 is TGTGCCAGCTCGGGGGGTAGTATGAACACTGAAGCTTTCTTT.